This TCR beta chain was profiled in a study of blood T cell repertoires in COVID-19. Clones were sequenced by immunoSEQ multiplex PCR, and TCRdb holds only the in-frame ones, with some missing. This table has 150,000 to 200,000 clones, over 80% appearing once. CDR3 size: 14 residues. Trimming shortened V by 4 bases and J by 0 bases, and 6 bases separated the two germline ends. Germline values: CDR1 MGHRA, CDR2 YSYEKL. J is TRBJ1-4 and V is TRBV4-1; D is uncertain. What was sequenced was peripheral blood. This TCR came from an elderly woman with COVID-19, enrolled during active disease. In DNA, the CDR3 is TGCGCCAGCAGCCCTGCGCCAACTAATGAAAAACTGTTTTTT. This translates into CASSPAPTNEKLFF.